This T cell receptor (beta chain) was identified in a study of blood T cell repertoires in COVID-19. CDR1 is SEHNR and CDR2 is FQNEAQ in the germline V gene (reference sequence). CDR3 length: 14 residues. V dropped 4 bases and J dropped 6; count of bases not matched to a gene: 8. This table comes from immunoSEQ multiplex PCR, and its TCRdb copy is limited to in-frame clones, with some not included. The sample lists approximately 200,000 clones, roughly 83% occurring once. The receptor was derived from a woman aged 30 to 39 who had recovered from COVID-19. The V gene is TRBV7-9, the J gene TRBJ1-2, with 7 bases that match TRBD1. The specimen sequenced was PBMCs or T cells enriched from blood (not recorded which). The CDR3 nucleotides are TGTGCCAGCAGCTCCTCGACAGGGAGGAATGGCTACACCTTC. Translated: CASSSSTGRNGYTF. The full variable domain, with the rest looked up from reference TRBV7-9 and TRBJ1-2, is DTGVSQNPRHKITKRGQNVTFRCDPISEHNRLYWYRQTLGQGPEFLTYFQNEAQLEKSRLLSDRFSAERPKGSFSTLEIQRTEQGDSAMYLCASSSSTGRNGYTFGSGTRLTVV.